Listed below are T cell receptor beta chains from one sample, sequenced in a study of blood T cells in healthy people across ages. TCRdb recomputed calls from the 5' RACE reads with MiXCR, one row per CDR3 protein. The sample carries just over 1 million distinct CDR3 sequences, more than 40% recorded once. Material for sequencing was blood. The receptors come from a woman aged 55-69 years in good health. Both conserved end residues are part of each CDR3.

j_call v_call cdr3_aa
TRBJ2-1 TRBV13 CASSLALLGTEQFF
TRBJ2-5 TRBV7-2 CASSHRGTQYF
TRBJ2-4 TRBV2 CASSISGSPKNIQYF
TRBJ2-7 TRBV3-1 CASSQVRLAGTYEQYF
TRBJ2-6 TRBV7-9 CASSFTSGNAGANVLTF
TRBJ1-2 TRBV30 CADPGEGGYTF
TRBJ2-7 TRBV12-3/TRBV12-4 CASGLGTTVEQYF
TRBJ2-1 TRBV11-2 CASSFSRSLRRDEQFF
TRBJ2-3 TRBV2 CASGIDTQYF
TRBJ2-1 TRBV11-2 CASSSGTSGKGGKNNEQFF
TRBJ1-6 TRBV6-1 CASSLPGQGTGSYNSPLHF
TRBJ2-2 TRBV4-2 CASLLRGTGELFF
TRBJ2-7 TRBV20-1 CSARSTSFTYEQYF
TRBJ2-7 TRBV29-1 CSQSGGNSYEQYF
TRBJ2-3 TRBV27 CASSYTSGRGADTQYF
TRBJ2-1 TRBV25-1 CASSIRNNEQFF
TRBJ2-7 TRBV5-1 CASSPAGLSYEQYF
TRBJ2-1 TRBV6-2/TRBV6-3 CASSSSGRPSNEQFF
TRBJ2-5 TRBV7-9 CASSLDLAELQETQYF
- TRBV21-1 CASSKELPGYEQYF
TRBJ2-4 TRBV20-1 CSASSGYSKNIQYF
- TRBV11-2 CASSLGADYEQYF
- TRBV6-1 CACSEDGRGWYEQYF
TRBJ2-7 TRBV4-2 CASSQAAGLSSYEQYF
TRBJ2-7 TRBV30 CAWSSGRLRSYEQYF
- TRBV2 CASTEGGRDIQYF
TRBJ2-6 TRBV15 CATTRTGGSGANVLTF
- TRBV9 CASSVGGGPHYEQYF
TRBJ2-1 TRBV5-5 CASKTSDNEQFF
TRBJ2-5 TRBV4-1 CASSQDLFGLAGRMSEQYF
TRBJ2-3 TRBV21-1 CASSNLAGGKRNTSTDTQYF
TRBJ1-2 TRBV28 CASSTPKDGYTF
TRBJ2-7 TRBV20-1 CSARDQAGMRYNEQYF
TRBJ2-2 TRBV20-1 CSARDRRRGGELFF
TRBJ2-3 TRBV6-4 CASSEGLGCPQYF
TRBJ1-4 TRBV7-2 CASSSTGINEKLFF
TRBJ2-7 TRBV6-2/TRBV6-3 CASSYSPRRYTYEQYF
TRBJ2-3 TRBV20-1 CSARGLQGLSDTQYF
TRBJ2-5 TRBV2 CASTVSGTGETQYF
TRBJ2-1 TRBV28 CASRRLAGYNEQFF
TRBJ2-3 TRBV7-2 CASSLRLGLADTDTQYF
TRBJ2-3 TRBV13 CASSTRNHGADTQYF
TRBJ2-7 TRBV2 CASSGGGKIGDEQYF
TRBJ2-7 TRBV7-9 CASSPDQRGASYEQYF
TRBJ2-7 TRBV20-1 CSARTSGKSYEQYF
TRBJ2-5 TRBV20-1 CSARDPSGSVWETQYF